The 32 T cell receptor beta chains reported below all come from one sample, sequenced in a study of T cell clonality in common variable immunodeficiency. Study results and caveats: Common variable immunodeficiency TCR beta sequences reportedly had fewer deletions and N-nucleotide insertions.

The table came from immunoSEQ multiplex PCR; TCRdb's copy has only in-frame clones and leaves some out. The sample presents 20,000 to 30,000 clones, none singletons. Their target antigens are unknown. The specimen was peripheral blood mononuclear cells. The receptors come from a human donor with common variable immunodeficiency.

On this clone: The missing CDR3 end, 3 residues past where the read stops, is filled in from the germline J gene. This sequence joins TRBV30 and TRBJ2-1, with TRBD2 identical over 8 bases. From germline, CDR1 is GTSNPN and CDR2 SVGIG (reference sequence). Germline trimming cut 2 bases from V and 4 bases from J; bases unmatched to any gene: 7. CDR3 length: 15 residues. CDR3 protein: CAWSLGSGIYNEQFF. The CDR3 bases that were read are TGTGCCTGGAGTTTGGGTAGCGGGATATACAATGAG.

This clone has a count of ten or more. The part of the CDR3 DNA that was read is TGTGCCAGTAAGGGTCAGGGGCTGCCCTACGAG. It is translated as CASKGQGLPYE. From start to end, the CDR3 is CASKGQGLPYEQYF. This chain uses TRBV19 with TRBJ2-7, with D perhaps TRBD1 (6 bases). Coverage ceases 3 residues before the CDR3 finishes, and the germline J gene fills in the end. From germline, CDR1 is LNHDA and CDR2 SQIVND (reference sequence). This CDR3 is built from 14 residues. V lost 7 bases and J 2 bases, leaving 15 bases between the germline ends.

This clone was seen many times. The sequenced fragment ends 3 residues before the CDR3 boundary, so the rest is inferred from the germline J gene. The genes are TRBV7-9 and TRBJ2-7; no clear D gene. V dropped 8 bases and J dropped 1 base, with 15 bases sitting between them. This CDR3 is built from 14 residues. Germline CDR1 SEHNR, CDR2 FQNEAQ (reference sequence). The sequenced CDR3 bases are TGTGCCAGCGGTTCCACTGGTGCTTCCTACGAG. Its protein is CASGSTGASYE. In full, the CDR3 reads CASGSTGASYEQYF.

On this clone itself: Coverage ceases 3 residues before the CDR3 finishes, and the germline J gene fills in the end. V is TRBV18 and J is TRBJ1-3; 9 bases fit TRBD1. Germline V CDR1 and CDR2: KGHSH, LQKENI. This CDR3 spans 13 amino acids. With V trimmed by 4 bases and J by 8 bases, 3 bases remained unmatched. CDR3 DNA (partial): TGTGCCAGCTCACTAAGACAGGGGGACACC. Its translation is CASSLRQGDT. The whole CDR3 is CASSLRQGDTIYF.

This clone was seen many times. The CDR3 end is not reached by the read, which stops 3 residues before it; the germline J gene fills it in. The chain carries TRBV5-1 and TRBJ2-7, with D perhaps TRBD1 (6 bases). Germline lookup yields CDR1 SGHRS and CDR2 YFSETQ. V lost 1 base and J lost 3, with 11 bases in between. This CDR3 has 14 residues. The covered CDR3 bases are TGCGCCAGCAGCTTGAGGGGGTTTGGCTACGAG. Translation gives CASSLRGFGYE. The full CDR3 protein is CASSLRGFGYEQYF.

As for this clone: The read finishes 3 residues shy of the CDR3 end, and the germline J gene is used to complete it. V is TRBV19 and J is TRBJ1-6; the D gene is possibly TRBD1 (6 bases). The V and J ends lost 7 bases and 5 bases respectively, with 12 bases between them. The CDR3 is 14 amino acids. The germline CDR1 and CDR2 sequences are LNHDA and SQIVND (reference sequence). The sequenced part of the CDR3 DNA is TGTGCCAGTAAAGTCAGGGGCCATAATTCACCC. Translated, it gives CASKVRGHNSP. The CDR3, in full, reads CASKVRGHNSPLHF.

Only a few counts were recorded for this clone. The read halts 3 residues ahead of the CDR3 end, with the missing end drawn from the germline J gene. The chain couples TRBV2 to TRBJ1-2, with a weak D call TRBD1 (6 bases). This CDR3 has 15 residues. CDR1 SNHLY and CDR2 FYNNEI come from the germline V gene. The CDR3 protein is CASNLGRRGNNGYTF. Partial CDR3 DNA: TGTGCCAGTAACCTAGGTCGCAGGGGAAATAACGGC.

Regarding this clone: The read finishes 3 residues shy of the CDR3 end, and the germline J gene is used to complete it. This sequence joins TRBV7-2 and TRBJ2-3; D gene unclear. This CDR3 contains 14 residues. The V gene lost 3 bases and the J gene lost 5 bases, with 12 bases spanning the gap. Germline V gene lookup returns CDR1 SGHTA and CDR2 FQGNSA. This CDR3 is CASSFLEFVDTQYF. Incomplete CDR3 DNA: TGTGCCAGCAGCTTCTTAGAATTCGTAGATACG.

This clone was observed at least ten times. The read finishes 3 residues shy of the CDR3 end, and the germline J gene is used to complete it. The chain carries TRBV18 and TRBJ2-7, with TRBD2 matching 16 bases. The CDR3 length is 19 residues. Losses at the gene ends were 6 bases for V and 2 bases for J; bases not matched to a gene: 13. Germline loops: CDR1 KGHSH, CDR2 LQKENI. CDR3 loop: CASSPLSGTSGRATYEQYF. CDR3 DNA (partial): TGTGCCAGCTCTCCTCTCTCCGGGACTAGCGGGAGGGCCACCTACGAG.

In its sample, this clone was seen many times. The missing CDR3 end, 3 residues past where the read stops, is filled in from the germline J gene. V gene TRBV2 combines with J gene TRBJ2-1; D call uncertain. The V gene lost 5 bases and the J gene lost 1 base, with 12 bases spanning the gap. Germline CDR1 SNHLY, CDR2 FYNNEI. There are 15 residues in the CDR3. CDR3 DNA, as far as it was read: TGTGCCAGCAGTTCGTATCCTACTTCCTACAATGAG. Translation: CASSSYPTSYNE. In full, the CDR3 reads CASSSYPTSYNEQFF.

In the case of this clone: The CDR3 goes on 3 residues after the read ends, and that part is filled in from the germline J gene. V is TRBV6-2 or TRBV6-3 and J is TRBJ1-4, with unresolved D. Trimming cost V 2 bases and J 0 bases, with 13 bases left between them. In germline, CDR1 is MNHEY, CDR2 SVGEGT. The CDR3 runs 17 residues. This chain's CDR3 is CASSYAAGNSTNEKLFF. The CDR3 DNA, read in part, is TGTGCCAGCAGTTACGCCGCGGGGAACTCAACTAATGAAAAA.

This clone was detected many times. The missing CDR3 end, 3 residues past where the read stops, is filled in from the germline J gene. The sample carries other DNA sequences with the same CDR3. The chain employs TRBV28 and TRBJ2-1; 9 bases match TRBD2. Germline V gene lookup returns CDR1 MDHEN and CDR2 SYDVKM. CDR3 size: 14 residues. The ends lost 7 bases at V and 7 bases at J; junction bases unmatched: 8. This CDR3 reads CASTSGGRANEQFF. Partial CDR3 DNA: TGTGCCAGCACCTCTGGCGGGAGGGCTAATGAG.

This clone has just a few counts. Sequencing ends 3 residues short of the CDR3 end; the germline J gene provides the rest. The V call is TRBV20-1, the J call TRBJ2-7; D possibly matches TRBD1 or TRBD2 (5 bases each). The CDR3 covers 12 residues. V lost 6 bases, J lost 5 bases, and 14 bases lay in between. Germline V gene sequence: CDR1 DFQATT, CDR2 SNEGSKA (reference sequence). CDR3 DNA (partial): TGCAGTGCCCGAGGGGCTAGGGACGAG. Amino acids: CSARGARDE. The full CDR3 reads CSARGARDEQYF.

A word on this clone: The CDR3 extends 3 residues past the end of the read, so its final part is completed from the germline J gene. This sequence joins TRBV19 and TRBJ2-7, with 12 bases identical to TRBD2. The CDR3 spans 15 residues. After removal of 6 bases from V and 0 bases from J, the junction contained 3 bases not matched to a gene. Per germline, CDR1 LNHDA and CDR2 SQIVND (reference sequence). The DNA read from the CDR3 is TGTGCCAGTAGGAGGGGACTAGCGGGCTCCTACGAG. It is translated as CASRRGLAGSYE. The full CDR3 protein is CASRRGLAGSYEQYF.

Note on this clone: From the germline J gene comes the end of the CDR3, since the read stops 3 residues before it. J is TRBJ2-5 and V is TRBV20-1; D possibly corresponds to TRBD2 (6 bases). The CDR3 runs to 14 residues. Trimming took 5 bases from V and 4 from J, leaving 17 bases between them. Germline CDR1 and CDR2: DFQATT and SNEGSKA (reference sequence). Here the CDR3 reads CSAGRDSRTETQYF. The CDR3 DNA, read in part, is TGCAGTGCTGGACGGGACTCACGCACAGAGACC.

This clone was seen at least ten times. The read ends 3 residues before the CDR3 terminus; that terminus is restored from the germline J gene. The chain links TRBV2 to TRBJ1-2, with 7 bases matching TRBD1. Germline assignment: CDR1 SNHLY and CDR2 FYNNEI. The V and J ends lost 6 bases and 2 bases, in that order; junction bases with no gene match: 3. The CDR3 covers 13 residues. The DNA read from the CDR3 is TGTGCCAGCAGGGGGGACAGAAACTATGGC. It is translated as CASRGDRNYG. The full CDR3 reads CASRGDRNYGYTF.

A few counts support this clone. The read stops 3 residues short of the end of the CDR3; the missing end is completed from the germline J gene. The chain links TRBV7-2 to TRBJ1-1; D unresolved. The V end lost 5 bases, the J end lost 7 bases, and 17 bases lay between the germline ends. Germline values: CDR1 SGHTA, CDR2 FQGNSA. CDR3 length: 14 residues. The sequenced part of the CDR3 DNA is TGTGCCAGCAGCGAACGGACGGGGAGAGGTGAA. Its protein is CASSERTGRGE. The CDR3 as a whole reads CASSERTGRGEAFF.

This clone has only a few counts. With the read ending 3 residues before the CDR3 end, the germline J gene is used to fill in that end. V usage is TRBV2 and J usage is TRBJ2-1; 9 bases agree with TRBD1. CDR1 is SNHLY, CDR2 FYNNEI, per germline. The CDR3 has 14 amino acids. With V trimmed by 4 bases and J by 9 bases, 7 bases remained unmatched. CDR3 in amino acids: CASSGQGGSGEQFF. Partial CDR3 DNA: TGTGCCAGCAGTGGACAGGGGGGCAGTGGTGAG.

On this clone itself: The observed sequence ends 3 residues before the CDR3 terminus, with the missing tail filled in from the germline J gene. The J gene is TRBJ2-2, the V gene TRBV6-1; D remains unclear. The CDR3 loop spans 14 amino acids. The V end lost 2 bases, the J end lost 3 bases, and 7 bases lay between the germline ends. Germline-derived CDR1 and CDR2 are MNHNS and SASEGT. CDR3 loop: CASSESTDTGELFF. The CDR3 bases that were read are TGTGCCAGCAGTGAATCTACGGACACCGGGGAG.

This clone has ten or more counts. The CDR3 end falls 3 residues outside the read, so it is completed with the germline J gene. The genes are TRBV18 and TRBJ2-1; possible D gene TRBD2, 5 bases. V was cut by 2 bases and J by 2 bases, with 13 bases left in between. The CDR3 is made up of 16 amino acids. The germline gives CDR1 KGHSH, CDR2 LQKENI. Partial CDR3 DNA: TGTGCCAGCTCACCATTAGAAGGACTGACCTACAATGAG. Encoded protein: CASSPLEGLTYNE. The full CDR3 protein reads CASSPLEGLTYNEQFF.

As regards this clone: The sequenced fragment ends 3 residues before the CDR3 boundary, so the rest is inferred from the germline J gene. The rearrangement uses TRBV18 and TRBJ1-4; D not resolved. Trimming took 5 bases from V and 0 from J, leaving 7 bases between them. Germline CDR1 reads KGHSH; CDR2 reads LQKENI. CDR3 length: 14 amino acids. This CDR3 reads CASSSGATNEKLFF. The CDR3 DNA, read in part, is TGTGCCAGCTCATCAGGTGCAACTAATGAAAAA.

This clone appeared many times. This same CDR3 is encoded by further DNA sequences in the sample. Partial CDR3 DNA: TGTGCCAGCAGCTTGGGCCCGTCCTACGAG. Encoded protein: CASSLGPSYE. The full CDR3 is CASSLGPSYEQYF. V gene TRBV7-2 combines with J gene TRBJ2-7; unclear D gene. The read finishes 3 residues shy of the CDR3 end, and the germline J gene is used to complete it. The length of the CDR3 is 13 residues. CDR1 SGHTA and CDR2 FQGNSA come from the germline V gene. V was clipped by 3 bases and J by 1 base, with 7 bases between them. The variable domain in full, completed from reference TRBV7-2 and TRBJ2-7, reads GAGVSQSPSNKVTEKGKDVELRCDPISGHTALYWYRQSLGQGLEFLIYFQGNSAPDKSGLPSDRFSAERTGGSVSTLTIQRTQQEDSAVYLCASSLGPSYEQYFGPGTRLTVT.

There are a few counts of this clone. The missing CDR3 end, 3 residues past where the read stops, is filled in from the germline J gene. The chain employs TRBV30 and TRBJ2-7; 13 positions match TRBD2. The ends lost 3 bases at V and 4 bases at J; junction bases unmatched: 6. Germline-derived CDR1 and CDR2 are GTSNPN and SVGIG (reference sequence). The CDR3 is 15 residues long. The CDR3 protein is CAWSGTSGIFYEQYF. CDR3 DNA (partial): TGTGCCTGGAGCGGGACTAGCGGGATCTTTTACGAG. The full variable domain, completed using reference TRBV30 and TRBJ2-7, is SQTIHQWPATLVQPVGSPLSLECTVEGTSNPNLYWYRQAAGRGLQLLFYSVGIGQISSEVPQNLSASRPQDRQFILSSKKLLLSDSGFYLCAWSGTSGIFYEQYFGPGTRLTVT.

A few counts support this clone. Read sequence stops 3 residues before the CDR3 end, and the germline J gene provides the missing end. This sequence joins TRBV19 and TRBJ2-7; perhaps TRBD2 as D (7 bases). The CDR3 covers 16 residues. Germline CDR1 and CDR2: LNHDA and SQIVND (reference sequence). V was trimmed by 3 bases and J by 0 bases, leaving 15 bases between them. The sequenced CDR3 bases are TGTGCCAGTAGTATTAGGGGAGGGGGAAGCTCCTACGAG. It specifies CASSIRGGGSSYE. The CDR3 in full is CASSIRGGGSSYEQYF. Variable domain in full (rest from reference TRBV19 and TRBJ2-7): DGGITQSPKYLFRKEGQNVTLSCEQNLNHDAMYWYRQDPGQGLRLIYYSQIVNDFQKGDIAEGYSVSREKKESFPLTVTSAQKNPTAFYLCASSIRGGGSSYEQYFGPGTRLTVT.

With regard to this clone: The CDR3 extends 3 residues past the end of the read, so its final part is completed from the germline J gene. The V call is TRBV30, the J call TRBJ1-2; TRBD1 agrees at 7 bases. The junction had 3 bases not matched to a gene; V was cut back by 3 bases and J by 5 bases. The CDR3 covers 12 residues. CDR1 and CDR2 (germline): GTSNPN, SVGIG (reference sequence). The part of the CDR3 DNA that was read is TGTGCCTGGAGCAGGGGACAGTATGGC. The encoded protein is CAWSRGQYG. The full CDR3 sequence reads CAWSRGQYGYTF.

Ten or more counts support this clone. Read sequence stops 3 residues before the CDR3 end, and the germline J gene provides the missing end. The V gene is TRBV19, the J gene TRBJ1-3, with D perhaps matching TRBD1 (6 bases). This CDR3 region has 15 residues. Per the germline V gene, CDR1 is LNHDA and CDR2 is SQIVND (reference sequence). V lost 5 bases and J 0 bases, leaving 11 bases between the germline ends. This CDR3 reads CASSQTGNSGNTIYF. The covered CDR3 bases are TGTGCCAGTAGTCAGACAGGAAACTCTGGAAACACC.

To note about this clone: Coverage ceases 3 residues before the CDR3 finishes, and the germline J gene fills in the end. This chain joins TRBV19 and TRBJ1-2, with a tentative D call TRBD1 (5 bases). Trimming removed 5 bases at V and 3 bases at J, with 10 bases between. The germline CDR1 and CDR2 sequences are LNHDA and SQIVND (reference sequence). This CDR3 has 13 residues. CDR3 sequence: CASSHQGDYGYTF. CDR3 DNA, as far as it was read: TGTGCCAGTAGTCACCAGGGTGACTATGGC.

In its sample, this clone was seen many times. The missing CDR3 end, 3 residues past where the read stops, is filled in from the germline J gene. This chain connects TRBV29-1 to TRBJ2-7, with 11 bases matching TRBD1. Germline assignment: CDR1 SQVTM and CDR2 ANQGSEA. CDR3 length equals 14 residues. V shed 6 bases and J 3 bases; nucleotides not matched to a gene: 7. The CDR3 region is CSVYTGTGGYEQYF. The DNA read from the CDR3 is TGCAGCGTCTATACCGGGACAGGGGGCTACGAG.

Regarding this clone: The CDR3 extends 3 residues past the end of the read, so its final part is completed from the germline J gene. The chain recombines TRBV19 with TRBJ1-1, with 7 bases fitting TRBD1. The CDR3 extends over 14 amino acids. CDR1 is LNHDA and CDR2 is SQIVND in the germline V gene (reference sequence). The ends lost 4 bases at V and 3 bases at J; junction bases unmatched: 5. Partial CDR3 DNA: TGTGCCAGTAGTAAAGGGACAGCCTACACTGAA. Translated: CASSKGTAYTE. The whole CDR3 region reads CASSKGTAYTEAFF.

This clone was counted many times. Read data end 3 residues before the CDR3 end; the end is taken from the germline J gene. Other DNA variants within this sample encode the same CDR3. This sequence joins TRBV5-6 and TRBJ2-7, with TRBD1 identical over 8 bases. After removal of 4 bases from V and 0 bases from J, the junction contained 3 bases not matched to a gene. The CDR3 contains 14 residues. Germline V gene lookup returns CDR1 SGHDT and CDR2 YYEEEE. The DNA read from the CDR3 is TGTGCCAGCAGCCCAGGGACAGGCTCCTACGAG. Translated: CASSPGTGSYE. From start to end, the CDR3 is CASSPGTGSYEQYF. The variable domain in full, completed from reference TRBV5-6 and TRBJ2-7, reads DAGVTQSPTHLIKTRGQQVTLRCSPKSGHDTVSWYQQALGQGPQFIFQYYEEEERQRGNFPDRFSGHQFPNYSSELNVNALLLGDSALYLCASSPGTGSYEQYFGPGTRLTVT.

This clone was seen ten or more times. The read finishes 3 residues shy of the CDR3 end, and the germline J gene is used to complete it. The V and J genes are TRBV30 and TRBJ1-2, with D possibly being TRBD1 (5 bases). CDR1 GTSNPN and CDR2 SVGIG come from the germline V gene (reference sequence). The V end lost 2 bases, the J end lost 4 bases, and 14 bases lay between the germline ends. This CDR3 region has 14 residues. The CDR3 is CAWSSSTAFYGYTF. The CDR3 bases that were read are TGTGCCTGGAGTTCCTCGACAGCGTTCTATGGC.

As to this clone: The CDR3 end lies 3 residues beyond the end of the read and is filled in from the germline J gene. V usage is TRBV7-3 and J usage is TRBJ1-5; TRBD1 might be the D (6 bases). From germline, CDR1 is SGHTA and CDR2 FQGTGA. The germline V and J ends were trimmed by 8 bases and 3 bases, with 26 bases remaining between them. The CDR3 has 18 residues. The covered CDR3 bases are TGTGCCAGCCCCAAGCGGAGGGGGAAGGGCGGTTCCAATCAGCCC. Protein: CASPKRRGKGGSNQP. The full CDR3 protein is CASPKRRGKGGSNQPQHF.